Listed below are T cell receptor beta chains from one sample, sequenced in a study of cytomegalovirus exposure and HLA in healthy donors. Profiled with immunoSEQ multiplex PCR; TCRdb holds only in-frame clones, not every one. In total, the table holds 100,000 to 150,000 clones. The sample comprised PBMCs. These TCRs come from a man younger than 30 in good health and CMV-seronegative. CDR3s include the opening cysteine and the closing phenylalanine or tryptophan. Each record gives: J gene, V gene, CDR3 protein.

>TRBJ2-2|TRBV6-4
CASSSYTGELFF
>TRBJ1-5|TRBV6-5
CASSQPAGQPQHF
>TRBJ2-7|TRBV10-3
CAIAGVVYEQYF
>TRBJ1-6|TRBV21-1
CASSTRRRNSPLHF
>TRBJ2-7|TRBV27
CASSFPPSYEQYF
>TRBJ1-2|TRBV19
CASSHRGRNYGYTF
>TRBJ2-5|TRBV29-1
CSVAGGRLQETQYF
>TRBJ1-1|TRBV4-1
CASSPSPGQSFTEAFF
>TRBJ1-2|TRBV5-4
CASSGRDRGDYGYTF
>TRBJ2-1|TRBV29-1
CSARQGGSYNEQFF
>TRBJ2-1|TRBV2
CASSEGTSGSSYNEQFF
>TRBJ2-7|TRBV13
CASSLLGLGTGKYEQYF
>TRBJ1-5|TRBV6-5
CASSYSSGVTQPQHF
>TRBJ1-1|TRBV7-6
CASSLGGRGLEAFF
>TRBJ2-3|TRBV6-4
CASSDFGGQGATDTQYF
>TRBJ2-5|TRBV28
CASSRLVEETQYF
>TRBJ2-1|TRBV4-1
CASSQDWSAYNEQFF
>TRBJ1-4|TRBV30
CAWATGMGNEKLFF
>TRBJ1-1|TRBV6-1
CASSEDVWGSGSNEAFF
>TRBJ1-2|TRBV29-1
CSVGRGVRESTF
>TRBJ1-1|TRBV29-1
CSAKALAGLNTEAFF
>TRBJ2-5|TRBV18
CASSDRGGETQYF
>TRBJ1-1|TRBV28
CASSQDRQLRAEAFF
>TRBJ1-3|TRBV5-1
CASSPLGGGNTIYF
>TRBJ2-7|TRBV30
CAWETGSGYEQYF
>TRBJ1-2|TRBV9
CASSVGTGANYGYTF